Following are 26 T cell receptor beta chains from one sample sequenced in a study of blood T cell repertoires in COVID-19. The repertoire was sequenced with immunoSEQ multiplex PCR; TCRdb's copy has only in-frame clones and lacks some. The table includes roughly 99,000 clones, 80% to 85% detected once. Sample: peripheral blood. These receptors originate from a human donor in a cohort sampled during active COVID-19.

V usage is TRBV30 and J usage is TRBJ1-5; D is possibly TRBD1 (5 bases). The CDR3 loop spans 14 amino acids. The germline gives CDR1 GTSNPN, CDR2 SVGIG (reference sequence). Trimming pared 1 base from V and 4 bases from J, leaving 11 bases between. The CDR3 spells CAWSGTQKNQPQHF. The CDR3 DNA follows: TGTGCCTGGAGTGGGACACAAAAAAATCAGCCCCAGCATTTT.

The chain combines TRBV5-1 with TRBJ2-7, with 10 bases fitting TRBD1. This CDR3 has 15 residues. Germline V gene data show CDR1 as SGHRS and CDR2 as YFSETQ. The junction had 4 bases not matched to a gene; V was cut back by 4 bases and J by 0 bases. The CDR3 is CASSGTGDSSYEQYF. Here the CDR3 DNA reads TGCGCCAGCAGCGGGACAGGGGACAGCTCCTACGAGCAGTACTTC.

The V and J genes are TRBV7-2 and TRBJ2-7; 7 bases match TRBD1. V shed 1 base, J shed 3 bases, and the junction held 6 bases outside the gene matches. CDR3 size: 15 residues. Germline V gives CDR1 SGHTA, CDR2 FQGNSA. The CDR3 loop reads CASSLDGTDFYEQYV. CDR3 nucleotides: TGTGCCAGCAGCTTAGACGGGACAGACTTCTACGAGCAGTACGTC.

This chain connects TRBV11-2 to TRBJ2-5; tentative D call: TRBD1 (6 bases). CDR1 is SGHAT, CDR2 FQNNGV, per germline. There are 15 residues in the CDR3. V lost 4 bases and J 4 bases, leaving 16 bases between the germline ends. In nucleotides, the CDR3 is TGTGCCAGCAGCTCCCTAAGGGGGAAGGCAGAGACCCAGTACTTC. Its protein is CASSSLRGKAETQYF.

The gene calls are TRBV7-8 and TRBJ2-7; 9 positions agree with TRBD2. V shed 4 bases and J 0 bases; nucleotides not matched to a gene: 4. The CDR3 runs 15 residues. Per germline, CDR1 SGHVS and CDR2 FQNEAQ. The DNA for the CDR3 is TGTGCCAGCAGCTCCTTTAGCGGGAGCTCCTACGAGCAGTACGTC. Translation: CASSSFSGSSYEQYV.

The sample holds one count of this clone. The chain couples TRBV7-2 to TRBJ1-1; 9 bases fit TRBD1. Germline CDR1 SGHTA, CDR2 FQGNSA. CDR3 length equals 15 residues. The J segment lost 5 bases and the V segment lost 5 bases, leaving 9 bases of the junction unmatched. CDR3 DNA sequence: TGTGCCAGCAGCCACTACAGGGGGCTGCGAACTGAAGCTTTCTTT. Amino acid sequence: CASSHYRGLRTEAFF.

V usage is TRBV3-1 (or the pseudogene TRBV3-2) and J usage is TRBJ1-2; TRBD1 might be the D (6 bases). This CDR3 contains 14 residues. From germline, CDR1 is LGHDT and CDR2 YNNKEL (reference sequence). Deletions cut 1 base from V and 3 bases from J, with 9 bases between. CDR3 DNA sequence: TGTGCCAGCAGCCAAGGGACAGAACACTATGGCTACACCTTC. Translated: CASSQGTEHYGYTF.

J is TRBJ2-1 and V is TRBV29-1; possible D gene TRBD2, 5 bases. The CDR3 length is 14 residues. V lost 4 bases and J lost 3, with 13 bases in between. The germline V gene has CDR1 SQVTM and CDR2 ANQGSEA. DNA for the CDR3: TGCAGCGTTGCTCCGGGAACTTACTACAATGAGCAGTTCTTC. This gives the protein CSVAPGTYYNEQFF.

The V and J genes are TRBV5-1 and TRBJ1-2, with a possible D match to TRBD1 (6 bases). V lost 2 bases and J 3 bases, leaving 11 bases between the germline ends. Looked up from germline, CDR1 is SGHRS and CDR2 is YFSETQ. This CDR3 region has 14 residues. CDR3 in amino acids: CASSLQGGDYGYTF. CDR3 nucleotide sequence: TGCGCCAGCAGCTTACAGGGTGGAGACTATGGCTACACCTTC.

This clone was observed a single time. The rearrangement joins TRBV9 to TRBJ2-1; 7 bases fit TRBD2. The germline V gene has CDR1 SGDLS and CDR2 YYNGEE. The CDR3 has 14 amino acids. With 7 bases clipped from V and 3 bases from J, the junction kept 7 bases outside the gene matches. The CDR3 is CASAQAGFYNEQFF. Written as DNA, the CDR3 is TGTGCCAGCGCCCAAGCGGGGTTCTACAATGAGCAGTTCTTC. The full variable domain, with the rest looked up from reference TRBV9 and TRBJ2-1, is DSGVTQTPKHLITATGQRVTLRCSPRSGDLSVYWYQQSLDQGLQFLIQYYNGEERAKGNILERFSAQQFPDLHSELNLSSLELGDSALYFCASAQAGFYNEQFFGPGTRLTVL.

This sequence joins TRBV12-5 and TRBJ2-2, with no clear D. This CDR3 comprises 14 residues. The V end was cut by 0 bases, the J end by 3 bases, with 5 bases between. Germline-derived CDR1 and CDR2 are LGHNT and FRNRAP. The CDR3 spells CASGLVLDTGELFF. The CDR3 DNA reads TGTGCTAGTGGTTTGGTACTCGACACCGGGGAGCTGTTTTTT.

This rearrangement joins TRBV12-5 to TRBJ2-2; D is perhaps TRBD1 (6 bases). The V and J ends lost 4 bases and 6 bases respectively, with 9 bases between them. From germline, CDR1 is LGHNT and CDR2 FRNRAP. The CDR3 runs to 13 residues. In DNA, the CDR3 is TGTGCTAGTGGTTGGGCAGGGGCCGGGGAGCTGTTTTTT. This translates into CASGWAGAGELFF.

The chain carries TRBV14 and TRBJ2-1, with D uncertain. Per germline, CDR1 SGHDN and CDR2 FVKESK. The V end was cut by 0 bases, the J end by 6 bases, with 15 bases between. The CDR3 spans 16 residues. CDR3 coding DNA: TGTGCCAGCAGCCAAGACTCGCGGCCAGTTCGCAATGAGCAGTTCTTC. Translated: CASSQDSRPVRNEQFF. Variable domain in full (rest from reference TRBV14 and TRBJ2-1): EAGVTQFPSHSVIEKGQTVTLRCDPISGHDNLYWYRRVMGKEIKFLLHFVKESKQDESGMPNNRFLAERTGGTYSTLKVQPAELEDSGVYFCASSQDSRPVRNEQFFGPGTRLTVL.

The chain has TRBV3-1 (or the pseudogene TRBV3-2) and TRBJ1-5; 7 nucleotides match TRBD1. Germline-derived CDR1 and CDR2 are LGHDT and YNNKEL (reference sequence). This CDR3 comprises 14 residues. The V gene end was trimmed by 5 bases and the J gene end by 6 bases; junction bases not matched to a gene: 7. The CDR3 reads CASSETGLGQPQHF. The CDR3 nucleotides are TGTGCCAGCAGCGAGACAGGGTTGGGTCAGCCCCAGCATTTT.

This sequence joins TRBV19 and TRBJ2-1; 8 bases agree with TRBD2. CDR1 is LNHDA, CDR2 SQIVND, per germline (reference sequence). The CDR3 is 14 amino acids. The V segment lost 7 bases and the J segment 2 bases; nucleotides outside the gene matches: 4. Written as DNA, the CDR3 is TGTGCCAGTAACTCGGGGGGGGCCTACAATGAGCAGTTCTTC. Translating gives CASNSGGAYNEQFF.

The V and J genes are TRBV27 and TRBJ2-3; the D is unclear. With 8 bases removed from V and 6 bases from J, the gap between germline ends came to 12 bases. This CDR3 comprises 12 residues. The germline V gene encodes CDR1 MNHEY and CDR2 SMNVEV (reference sequence). The CDR3 DNA reads as TGTGCCAGCGCTAAGATCGGGGATACGCAGTATTTT. Its protein product is CASAKIGDTQYF.

V is TRBV23-1 and J is TRBJ2-7; D is possibly TRBD1 (6 bases). TRBV23-1 is an open reading frame whose function is uncertain. This CDR3 has 11 amino acids. V was clipped by 4 bases and J by 11 bases, with 12 bases between them. The CDR3 loop reads CASSLLQGKYF. The CDR3 DNA reads TGCGCCAGCAGTCTCTTGCAGGGGAAGTACTTC.

The chain links TRBV6-5 to TRBJ1-3; D is unresolved. The germline V gene encodes CDR1 MNHEY and CDR2 SVGAGI. The CDR3 totals 15 residues. With 6 bases removed from V and 1 base from J, the gap between germline ends came to 13 bases. CDR3 loop: CASSRFAASGNTIYF. CDR3 nucleotide sequence: TGTGCCAGCAGCCGGTTTGCGGCTTCTGGAAACACCATATATTTT.

The V gene is TRBV11-2, the J gene TRBJ2-3; 7 bases are a match to TRBD2. Germline V lookup: CDR1 SGHAT, CDR2 FQNNGV. V was pared by 4 bases and J by 2 bases, with 6 bases of the junction left unmatched. The length of the CDR3 is 15 residues. CDR3 loop: CASSYTGTNTDTQYF. CDR3 nucleotides: TGTGCCAGCAGCTATACCGGGACTAACACAGATACGCAGTATTTT.

This clone was detected a few times. The chain's CDR3 is CASSQQVLSYNEQFF. CDR3 nucleotides: TGCGCCAGCAGCCAACAGGTTCTCTCCTACAATGAGCAGTTCTTC. The V call is TRBV4-1, the J call TRBJ2-1; D gene unclear. Deletions cut 2 bases from V and 0 bases from J, with 8 bases between. CDR3 size: 15 residues. Germline CDR1 MGHRA, CDR2 YSYEKL.

The gene calls are TRBV7-9 and TRBJ2-2, with 7 bases lining up with TRBD1. The V and J ends lost 5 bases and 6 bases, in that order; junction bases with no gene match: 12. This CDR3 is built from 16 residues. Germline CDR1 and CDR2: SEHNR and FQNEAQ (reference sequence). The CDR3 bases are TGTGCCAGCAGCCCCCGACAGGGTGCGTCACCCGGGGAGCTGTTTTTT. This sequence encodes CASSPRQGASPGELFF.

The chain has TRBV6-5 and TRBJ2-7, with 9 bases identical to TRBD2. V lost 7 bases and J lost 5; bases outside the gene matches: 12. Germline V gives CDR1 MNHEY, CDR2 SVGAGI. This CDR3 is 15 amino acids long. The CDR3 DNA follows: TGTGCCAGCACCTCCCTTCGGACTAGCGTTAACGAGCAGTACTTC. The encoded protein is CASTSLRTSVNEQYF.

V gene TRBV23-1 combines with J gene TRBJ2-7, with D possibly TRBD1 on 5 matching bases. TRBV23-1 is assigned to the ORF class and has an uncertain function. Trimming took 2 bases from V and 2 from J, leaving 13 bases between them. The CDR3 runs to 15 residues. The CDR3 region has the DNA TGCGCCAGCAGTCAAGCTGCCAGGGCGACCTACGAGCAGTACGTC. Protein: CASSQAARATYEQYV.

V and J are TRBV30 and TRBJ1-2, with TRBD1 matching over 9 bases. Looked up from germline, CDR1 is GTSNPN and CDR2 is SVGIG (reference sequence). V gave up 2 bases and J gave up 4 bases; unmatched junction bases: 5. CDR3 length: 14 residues. CDR3 DNA sequence: TGTGCCTGGAGTTGGACAGGGGCCTTCTATGGCTACACCTTC. Translation gives CAWSWTGAFYGYTF.

This rearrangement joins TRBV6-2 or TRBV6-3 to TRBJ1-6; TRBD1 matches at 10 bases. CDR3 size: 15 residues. Germline V lookup: CDR1 MNHEY, CDR2 SVGEGT. V shed 5 bases and J 8 bases; nucleotides not matched to a gene: 6. The CDR3 DNA reads TGTGCCAGCAGTCCCGGACAGGGGGTTTATTCACCCCTCCACTTT. This sequence encodes CASSPGQGVYSPLHF.

The genes are TRBV11-2 and TRBJ1-1; TRBD1 aligns across 7 bases. After removal of 0 bases from V and 8 bases from J, the junction contained 9 bases not matched to a gene. CDR1 and CDR2 (germline): SGHAT, FQNNGV. The CDR3 length is 15 residues. CDR3 DNA sequence: TGTGCCAGCAGCTTAGATATATCCGGGACAGCCGAAGCTTTCTTT. Translated, it gives CASSLDISGTAEAFF.